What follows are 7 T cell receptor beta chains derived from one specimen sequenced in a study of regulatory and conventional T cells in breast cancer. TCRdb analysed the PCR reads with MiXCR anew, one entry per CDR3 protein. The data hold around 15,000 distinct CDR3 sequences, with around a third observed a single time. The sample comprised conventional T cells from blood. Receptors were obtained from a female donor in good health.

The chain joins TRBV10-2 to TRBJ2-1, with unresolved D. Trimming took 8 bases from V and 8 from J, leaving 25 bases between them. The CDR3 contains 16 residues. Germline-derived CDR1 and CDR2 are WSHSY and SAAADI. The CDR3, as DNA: TGCGCCAGCTATTTACCGGGCCGCTATCCCCGGGATGAGCAGTTCTTC. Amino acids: CASYLPGRYPRDEQFF.

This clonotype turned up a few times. The CDR3 loop reads CASSFWFGETQYF. The CDR3 DNA reads as TGTGCCAGCAGCTTTTGGTTCGGAGAGACCCAGTACTTC. The J gene is TRBJ2-5, the V gene TRBV7-2; D gene uncertain. Trimming cost V 3 bases and J 4 bases, with 9 bases left between them. The CDR3 length is 13 residues. Germline V lookup: CDR1 SGHTA, CDR2 FQGNSA.

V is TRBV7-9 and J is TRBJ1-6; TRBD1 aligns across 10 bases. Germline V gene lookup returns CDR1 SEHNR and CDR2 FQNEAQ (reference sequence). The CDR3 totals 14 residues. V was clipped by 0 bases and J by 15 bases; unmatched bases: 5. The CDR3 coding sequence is TGTGCCAGCAGCTTAGCGGGACAGGGGTCGGTCCTCCACTTT. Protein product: CASSLAGQGSVLHF.

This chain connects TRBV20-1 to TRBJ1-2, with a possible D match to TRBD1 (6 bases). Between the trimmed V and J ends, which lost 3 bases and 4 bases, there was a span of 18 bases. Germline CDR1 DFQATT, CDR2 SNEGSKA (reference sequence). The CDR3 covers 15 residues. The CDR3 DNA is TGCAGTGCTAGTCCAGGACAGCTTATTACCTATGGCTACACCTTC. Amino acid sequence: CSASPGQLITYGYTF.

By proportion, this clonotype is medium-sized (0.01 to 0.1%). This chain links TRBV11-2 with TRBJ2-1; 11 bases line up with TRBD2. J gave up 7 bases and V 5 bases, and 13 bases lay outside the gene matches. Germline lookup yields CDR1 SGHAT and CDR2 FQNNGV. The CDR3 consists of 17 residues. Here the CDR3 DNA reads TGTGCCAGCAGCCCCCGACTAGCGGGAAGGGCCGGAAATGAGCAGTTCTTC. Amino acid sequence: CASSPRLAGRAGNEQFF.

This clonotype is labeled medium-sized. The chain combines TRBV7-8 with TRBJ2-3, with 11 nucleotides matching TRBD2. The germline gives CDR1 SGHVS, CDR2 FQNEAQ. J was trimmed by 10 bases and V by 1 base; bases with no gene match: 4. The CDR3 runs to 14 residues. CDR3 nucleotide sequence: TGTGCCAGCAGCTTAGGACTAGCGGGGCAGGCGCAGTATTTT. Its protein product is CASSLGLAGQAQYF.

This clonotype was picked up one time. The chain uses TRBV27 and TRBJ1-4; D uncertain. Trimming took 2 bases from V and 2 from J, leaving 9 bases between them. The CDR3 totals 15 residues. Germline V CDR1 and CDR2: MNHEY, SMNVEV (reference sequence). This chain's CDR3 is CASSLRSPTNEKLFF. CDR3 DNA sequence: TGTGCCAGCAGTTTACGCAGTCCCACTAATGAAAAACTGTTTTTT.